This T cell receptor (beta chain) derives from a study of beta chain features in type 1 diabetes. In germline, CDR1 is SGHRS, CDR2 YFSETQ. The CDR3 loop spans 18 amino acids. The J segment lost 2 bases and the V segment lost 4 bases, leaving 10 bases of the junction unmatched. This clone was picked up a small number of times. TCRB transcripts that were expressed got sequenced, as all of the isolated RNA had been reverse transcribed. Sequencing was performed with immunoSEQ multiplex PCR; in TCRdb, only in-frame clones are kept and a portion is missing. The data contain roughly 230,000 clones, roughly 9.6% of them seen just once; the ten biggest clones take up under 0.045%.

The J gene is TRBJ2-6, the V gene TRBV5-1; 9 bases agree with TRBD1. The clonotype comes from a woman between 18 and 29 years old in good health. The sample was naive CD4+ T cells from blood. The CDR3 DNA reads TGCGCCAGCAGCGGCCGGGACAGGGTCTCTACTGGGGCCAACGTCCTGACTTTC. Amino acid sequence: CASSGRDRVSTGANVLTF.